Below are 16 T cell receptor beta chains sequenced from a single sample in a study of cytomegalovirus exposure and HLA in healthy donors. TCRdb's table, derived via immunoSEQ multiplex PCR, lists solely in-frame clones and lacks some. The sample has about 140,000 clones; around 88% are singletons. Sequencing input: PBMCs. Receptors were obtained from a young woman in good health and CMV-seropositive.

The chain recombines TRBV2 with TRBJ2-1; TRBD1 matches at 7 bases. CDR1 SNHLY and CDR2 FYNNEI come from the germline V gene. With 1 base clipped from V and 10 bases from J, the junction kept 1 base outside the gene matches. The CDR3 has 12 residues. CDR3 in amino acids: CASSEDRGEQFF. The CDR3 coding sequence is TGTGCCAGCAGTGAAGACAGGGGAGAGCAGTTCTTC.

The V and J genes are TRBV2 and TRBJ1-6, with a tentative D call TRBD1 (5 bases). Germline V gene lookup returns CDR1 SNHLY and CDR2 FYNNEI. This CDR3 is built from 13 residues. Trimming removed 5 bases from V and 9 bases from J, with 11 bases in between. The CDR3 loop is CASSPGGGSPLHF. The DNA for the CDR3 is TGTGCCAGCAGTCCAGGCGGGGGTTCACCCCTCCACTTT.

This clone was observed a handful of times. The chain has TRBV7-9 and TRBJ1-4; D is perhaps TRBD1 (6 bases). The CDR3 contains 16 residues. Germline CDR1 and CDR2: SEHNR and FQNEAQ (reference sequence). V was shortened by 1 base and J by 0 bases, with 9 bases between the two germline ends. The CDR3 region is CASSLGQAATNEKLFF. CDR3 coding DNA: TGTGCCAGCAGCTTAGGACAGGCCGCAACTAATGAAAAACTGTTTTTT.

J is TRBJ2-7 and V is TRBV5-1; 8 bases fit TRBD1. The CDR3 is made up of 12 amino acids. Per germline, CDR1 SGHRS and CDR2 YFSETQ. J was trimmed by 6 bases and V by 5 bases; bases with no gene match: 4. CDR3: CASRLTGGEQYF. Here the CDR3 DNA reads TGCGCCAGCAGGTTAACAGGGGGCGAGCAGTACTTC.

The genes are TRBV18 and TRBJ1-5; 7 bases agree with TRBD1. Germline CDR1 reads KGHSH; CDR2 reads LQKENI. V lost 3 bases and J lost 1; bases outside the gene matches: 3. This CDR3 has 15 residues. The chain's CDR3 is CASSPLQGSNQPQHF. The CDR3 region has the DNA TGTGCCAGCTCACCTCTACAGGGGAGCAATCAGCCCCAGCATTTT. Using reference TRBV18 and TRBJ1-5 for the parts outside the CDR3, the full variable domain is NAGVMQNPRHLVRRRGQEARLRCSPMKGHSHVYWYRQLPEEGLKFMVYLQKENIIDESGMPKERFSAEFPKEGPSILRIQQVVRGDSAAYFCASSPLQGSNQPQHFGDGTRLSIL.

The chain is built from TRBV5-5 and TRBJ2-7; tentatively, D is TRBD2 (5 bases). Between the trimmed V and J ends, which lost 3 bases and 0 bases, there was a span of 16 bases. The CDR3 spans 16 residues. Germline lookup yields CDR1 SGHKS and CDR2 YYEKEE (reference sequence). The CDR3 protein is CASSSLAQTGSYEQYF. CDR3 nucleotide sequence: TGTGCCAGCAGCTCCCTAGCCCAAACGGGCTCCTACGAGCAGTACTTC.

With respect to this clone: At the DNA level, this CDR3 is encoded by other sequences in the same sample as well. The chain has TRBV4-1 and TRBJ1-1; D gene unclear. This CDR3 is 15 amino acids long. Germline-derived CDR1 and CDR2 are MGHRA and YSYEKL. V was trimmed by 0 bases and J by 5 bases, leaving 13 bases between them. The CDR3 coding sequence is TGCGCCAGCAGCCAAGACCTTACGGGAAGAACTGAAGCTTTCTTT. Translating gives CASSQDLTGRTEAFF.

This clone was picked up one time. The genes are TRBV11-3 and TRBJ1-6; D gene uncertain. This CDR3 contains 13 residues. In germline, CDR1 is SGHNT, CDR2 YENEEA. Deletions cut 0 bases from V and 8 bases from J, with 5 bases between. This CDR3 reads CASSLDGDSPLHF. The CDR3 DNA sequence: TGTGCCAGCAGCTTAGATGGAGATTCACCCCTCCACTTT.

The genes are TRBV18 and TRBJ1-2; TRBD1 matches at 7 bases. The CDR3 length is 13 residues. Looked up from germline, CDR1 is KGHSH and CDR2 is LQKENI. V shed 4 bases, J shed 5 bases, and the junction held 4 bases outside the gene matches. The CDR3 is CASSQTGLYGYTF. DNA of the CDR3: TGTGCCAGCTCACAGACAGGGTTGTATGGCTACACCTTC.

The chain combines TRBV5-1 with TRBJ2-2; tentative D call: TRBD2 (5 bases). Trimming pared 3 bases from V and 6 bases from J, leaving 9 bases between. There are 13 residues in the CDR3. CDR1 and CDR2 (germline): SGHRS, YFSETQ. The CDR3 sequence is CASSWAGAGELFF. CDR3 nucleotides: TGCGCCAGCAGCTGGGCGGGCGCCGGGGAGCTGTTTTTT.

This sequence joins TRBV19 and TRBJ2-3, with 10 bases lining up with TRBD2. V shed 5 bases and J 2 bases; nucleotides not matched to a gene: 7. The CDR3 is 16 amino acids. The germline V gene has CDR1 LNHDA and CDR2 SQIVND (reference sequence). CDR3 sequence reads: CASSVGLADFTDTQYF. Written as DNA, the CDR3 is TGTGCCAGTAGTGTCGGACTAGCGGACTTCACAGATACGCAGTATTTT.

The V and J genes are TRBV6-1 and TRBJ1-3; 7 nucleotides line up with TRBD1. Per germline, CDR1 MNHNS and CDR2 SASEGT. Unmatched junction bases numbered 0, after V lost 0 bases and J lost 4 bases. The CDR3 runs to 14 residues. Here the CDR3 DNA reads TGTGCCAGCAGTGAAGCGGGACAGGGAAACACCATATATTTT. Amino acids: CASSEAGQGNTIYF.

The CDR3 loop reads CASAGAPYEQYF. The DNA of the CDR3 is TGTGCCAGCGCAGGGGCCCCCTACGAGCAGTACTTC. The rearrangement links TRBV9 to TRBJ2-7; tentatively, D is TRBD1 (6 bases). Per the germline V gene, CDR1 is SGDLS and CDR2 is YYNGEE. V lost 7 bases and J 2 bases, leaving 10 bases between the germline ends. The CDR3 consists of 12 residues.

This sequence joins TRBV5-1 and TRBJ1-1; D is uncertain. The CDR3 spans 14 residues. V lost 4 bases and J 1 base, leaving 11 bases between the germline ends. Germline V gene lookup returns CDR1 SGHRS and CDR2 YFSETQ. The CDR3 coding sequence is TGCGCCAGCAGCCAGACAACCGGGAACACTGAAGCTTTCTTT. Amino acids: CASSQTTGNTEAFF.

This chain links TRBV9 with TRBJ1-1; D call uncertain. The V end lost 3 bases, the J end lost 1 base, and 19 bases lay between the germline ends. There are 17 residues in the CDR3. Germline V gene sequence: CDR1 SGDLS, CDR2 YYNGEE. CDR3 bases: TGTGCCAGCAGCGCATGGGAGGGAGTAACACGGAACACTGAAGCTTTCTTT. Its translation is CASSAWEGVTRNTEAFF.

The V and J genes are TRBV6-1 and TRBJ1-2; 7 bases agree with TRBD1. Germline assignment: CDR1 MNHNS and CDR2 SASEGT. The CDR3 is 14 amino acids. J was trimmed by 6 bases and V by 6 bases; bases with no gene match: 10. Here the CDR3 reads CASRTLTGNNGYTF. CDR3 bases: TGTGCCAGCAGGACCCTGACAGGGAATAATGGCTACACCTTC.